The entry below describes one T cell receptor beta chain. Its target is not known. PCR used 60 Vbeta primers and 13 Jbeta primers. Per the original data handling: Unique TCR beta chains numbered roughly 84 million in a later analysis, with around 10 million shared. Some clones are missing from TCRdb's copy, which holds only in-frame ones; the method was immunoSEQ multiplex PCR. The V and J calls and the clone size are those of that table, but D and trimming were determined from the DNA. The table shows 150,000 to 200,000 clones, with about four fifths occurring only once. The J segment lost 5 bases and the V segment lost 0 bases, leaving 7 bases of the junction unmatched. The CDR3 loop spans 16 amino acids. Germline V gene lookup returns CDR1 SGDLS and CDR2 YYNGEE. These data are taken from a study of cytomegalovirus exposure and HLA in healthy donors. Study findings and constraints: Through in vitro validation, three CMV-associated chains were shown to be specific for CMV antigens. Highest at DRB1 and lowest at HLA-C, TCR association rates differed among HLA loci in a later analysis.

V and J are TRBV9 and TRBJ2-3; 9 nucleotides agree with TRBD2. The sequencing input was PBMCs. The sequence was collected from a man aged 30 to 39 in good health and CMV-seronegative. CDR3 protein: CASSVGGRGGGDTQYF. The CDR3 DNA follows: TGTGCCAGCAGCGTAGGGGGGCGGGGGGGCGGAGATACGCAGTATTTT.